This T cell receptor (beta chain) derives from a study of blood T cell repertoires in COVID-19. Study summary: There were acute and convalescent COVID-19 samples, and they came from the United States, Italy and Spain.

J gave up 3 bases and V 4 bases, and 0 bases lay outside the gene matches. This CDR3 has 12 residues. Germline-derived CDR1 and CDR2 are MDHEN and SYDVKM. Original methodology: Nucleated cell counts were estimated from reference gene primer amplification. Measured with immunoSEQ multiplex PCR; TCRdb has only the in-frame clones, and not every one. The V and J calls and clone size come from that table; D and trimming were worked out from the DNA. The table lists 75,000 to 85,000 clones, around nine tenths of them singletons, with 18% in the top ten. The sequence came from a human donor in a cohort sampled during active COVID-19. The sample comprised peripheral blood. The genes are TRBV28 and TRBJ2-7, with 7 positions matching TRBD1. CDR3: CASSYRGYEQYF. The CDR3 region has the DNA TGTGCCAGCAGTTACAGGGGCTACGAGCAGTACTTC.